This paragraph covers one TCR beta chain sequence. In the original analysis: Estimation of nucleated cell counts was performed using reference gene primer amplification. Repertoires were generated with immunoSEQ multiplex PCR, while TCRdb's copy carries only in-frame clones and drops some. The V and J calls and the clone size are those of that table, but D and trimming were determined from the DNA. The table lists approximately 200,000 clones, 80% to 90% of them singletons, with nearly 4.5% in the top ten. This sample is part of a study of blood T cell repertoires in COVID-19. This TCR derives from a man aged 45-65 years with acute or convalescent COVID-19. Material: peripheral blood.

The CDR3: CASSLIRMPAGETQYF. Here the CDR3 DNA reads TGTGCCAGCAGCTTAATTAGGATGCCAGCGGGAGAGACCCAGTACTTC. J is TRBJ2-5 and V is TRBV7-8; the D gene is possibly TRBD2 (6 bases). The CDR3 sequence is 16 residues long. Germline values: CDR1 SGHVS, CDR2 FQNEAQ. The V end was cut by 2 bases, the J end by 4 bases, with 17 bases between. The variable domain in full, with the rest retrieved from reference TRBV7-8 and TRBJ2-5, is GAGVSQSPRYKVAKRGQDVALRCDPISGHVSLFWYQQALGQGPEFLTYFQNEAQLDKSGLPSDRFFAERPEGSVSTLKIQRTQQEDSAVYLCASSLIRMPAGETQYFGPGTRLLVL.